This TCR beta chain was retrieved from a study of blood T cells in healthy people across ages. Between the trimmed V and J ends, which lost 6 bases and 2 bases, there was a span of 14 bases. The CDR3 length is 15 residues. The germline V gene has CDR1 MNHNS and CDR2 SASEGT. This clonotype was seen just once. Antigen: not known. Overall study results and limits: The diversity estimates, figures obtained from one million T cells, were considered underestimates.

A second PCR of about 6 to 11 cycles used a sample-barcoded 5' primer and a J-beta primer mix. The authors tagged each cDNA molecule using a template-switch adaptor with 12 random nucleotides. Using its own MiXCR run on the 5' RACE reads, TCRdb lists one record per CDR3 protein. Of under 2 million distinct CDR3 sequences detected, 30% to 35% appear once; the ten largest clones hold about 10%. The chain recombines TRBV6-1 with TRBJ1-5, with no clear D. The clonotype originates from a woman in her twenties or thirties in good health. Specimen: blood. CDR3 sequence: CASRWGQLGNQPQHF. In DNA form, the CDR3 reads TGTGCCAGCAGATGGGGTCAATTGGGCAATCAGCCCCAGCATTTT.